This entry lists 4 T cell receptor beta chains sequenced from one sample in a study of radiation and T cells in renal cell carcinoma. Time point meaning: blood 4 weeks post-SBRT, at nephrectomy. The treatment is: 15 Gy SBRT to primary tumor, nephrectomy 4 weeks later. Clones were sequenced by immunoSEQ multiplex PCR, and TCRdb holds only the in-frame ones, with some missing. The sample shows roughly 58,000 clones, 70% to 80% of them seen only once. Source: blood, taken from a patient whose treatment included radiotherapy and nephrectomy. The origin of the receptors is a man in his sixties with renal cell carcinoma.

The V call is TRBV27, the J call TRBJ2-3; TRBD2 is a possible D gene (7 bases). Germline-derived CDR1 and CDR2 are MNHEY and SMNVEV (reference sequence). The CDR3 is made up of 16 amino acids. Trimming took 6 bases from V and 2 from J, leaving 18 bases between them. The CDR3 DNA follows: TGTGCCAGCAGCCAGAGGGGGGGTCGTCTCACAGATACGCAGTATTTT. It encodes CASSQRGGRLTDTQYF.

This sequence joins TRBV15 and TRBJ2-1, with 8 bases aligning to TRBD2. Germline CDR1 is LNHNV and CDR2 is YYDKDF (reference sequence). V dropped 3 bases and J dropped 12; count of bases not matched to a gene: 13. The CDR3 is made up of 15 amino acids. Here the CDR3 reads CATSSVKAGDRAQFF. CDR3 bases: TGTGCCACCAGCAGTGTAAAAGCGGGAGATCGGGCGCAGTTCTTC.

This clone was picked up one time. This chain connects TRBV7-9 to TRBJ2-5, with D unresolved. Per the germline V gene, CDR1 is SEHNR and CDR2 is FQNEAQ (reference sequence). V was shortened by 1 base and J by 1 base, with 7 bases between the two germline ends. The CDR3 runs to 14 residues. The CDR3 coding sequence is TGTGCCAGCAGCTTAGAAAGGGTCCAAGAGACCCAGTACTTC. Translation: CASSLERVQETQYF.

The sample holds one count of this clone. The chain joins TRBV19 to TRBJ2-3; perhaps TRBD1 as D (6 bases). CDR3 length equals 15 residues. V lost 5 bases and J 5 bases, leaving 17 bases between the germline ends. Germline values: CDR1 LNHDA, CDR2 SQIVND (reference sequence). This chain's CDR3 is CASSLPRTAQDTQYF. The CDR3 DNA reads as TGTGCCAGTAGTCTTCCCCGGACAGCACAAGATACGCAGTATTTT.